The 10 T cell receptor beta chains in this list originate from one sample, sequenced in a study of blood T cell repertoires in COVID-19. The protocol was immunoSEQ multiplex PCR, while the TCRdb copy is restricted to in-frame clones and leaves out a portion. Among about 73,000 clones listed, roughly 83% were seen once. The sample taken for sequencing was peripheral blood. The receptors derive from an elderly man with active or convalescent COVID-19.

This chain connects TRBV5-1 to TRBJ2-2; D is possibly TRBD1 (6 bases). Germline V gene lookup returns CDR1 SGHRS and CDR2 YFSETQ. CDR3 size: 17 residues. V lost 4 bases and J 0 bases, leaving 16 bases between the germline ends. CDR3 in DNA: TGCGCCAGCAGCGCCTCGGCAGGGGCTACGAACACCGGGGAGCTGTTTTTT. Its translation: CASSASAGATNTGELFF. Together with reference TRBV5-1 and TRBJ2-2, the CDR3 gives the full variable domain: KAGVTQTPRYLIKTRGQQVTLSCSPISGHRSVSWYQQTPGQGLQFLFEYFSETQRNKGNFPGRFSGRQFSNSRSEMNVSTLELGDSALYLCASSASAGATNTGELFFGEGSRLTVL.

There are a few counts of this clone. The J gene is TRBJ2-3, the V gene TRBV7-8, with D possibly TRBD2 on 6 matching bases. With 5 bases removed from V and 6 bases from J, the gap between germline ends came to 18 bases. This CDR3 region has 15 residues. Germline CDR1 reads SGHVS; CDR2 reads FQNEAQ. The CDR3 DNA reads TGTGCCAGCAGCCGAGTGGTACGCGGGGCGGATACGCAGTATTTT. It encodes CASSRVVRGADTQYF.

This sequence joins TRBV19 and TRBJ1-4; D not resolved. V shed 7 bases and J shed 7 bases, with 16 bases lying between them. The CDR3 runs 14 residues. The germline V gene has CDR1 LNHDA and CDR2 SQIVND (reference sequence). CDR3 nucleotides: TGTGCCAGTATCGCGACTTCGGGTGGTGAAAAACTGTTTTTT. Its protein is CASIATSGGEKLFF.

The chain recombines TRBV6-2 or TRBV6-3 with TRBJ2-7; tentative D call: TRBD1 (6 bases). V was pared by 5 bases and J by 7 bases, with 15 bases between. The V gene's germline CDR1 is MNHEY and CDR2 SVGEGT. There are 13 residues in the CDR3. Written as DNA, the CDR3 is TGTGCCAGCAGTATCAGGGGCCCCTGGGAGCAGTACTTC. Translating it yields CASSIRGPWEQYF.

The rearrangement joins TRBV6-5 to TRBJ1-2; TRBD1 matches at 7 bases. Germline V gene sequence: CDR1 MNHEY, CDR2 SVGAGI. The trim removed 6 bases at V and 4 bases at J, leaving 8 bases unmatched. This CDR3 region has 14 residues. The CDR3 loop reads CASRPRTGLYGYTF. The CDR3 nucleotides read TGTGCCAGCAGGCCCAGGACAGGCCTCTATGGCTACACCTTC.

The J gene is TRBJ2-7, the V gene TRBV12-5; 7 positions match TRBD1. With 6 bases clipped from V and 0 bases from J, the junction kept 2 bases outside the gene matches. Germline-derived CDR1 and CDR2 are LGHNT and FRNRAP. This CDR3 has 13 amino acids. The CDR3 protein is CASGRDSSYEQYF. The CDR3 DNA follows: TGTGCTAGTGGCCGGGACAGCTCCTACGAGCAGTACTTC. The full variable domain, completed using reference TRBV12-5 and TRBJ2-7, is DARVTQTPRHKVTEMGQEVTMRCQPILGHNTVFWYRQTMMQGLELLAYFRNRAPLDDSGMPKDRFSAEMPDATLATLKIQPSEPRDSAVYFCASGRDSSYEQYFGPGTRLTVT.

In its sample, this clone was seen a few times. The rearrangement joins TRBV6-2 or TRBV6-3 to TRBJ2-7; maybe TRBD2 (5 bases). This CDR3 has 12 residues. Germline V CDR1 and CDR2: MNHEY, SVGEGT. V was clipped by 6 bases and J by 7 bases, with 13 bases between them. The CDR3 loop reads CASSSGPWEQYF. In nucleotides, the CDR3 is TGTGCCAGCAGCAGCGGCCCCTGGGAGCAGTACTTC.

This clone has only a few counts. This chain joins TRBV7-9 and TRBJ1-4, with no clear D. Per the germline V gene, CDR1 is SEHNR and CDR2 is FQNEAQ (reference sequence). V was shortened by 1 base and J by 11 bases, with 8 bases between the two germline ends. CDR3 size: 12 residues. As DNA, the CDR3 is TGTGCCAGCAGCTTAGATAAGGAGAAACTGTTTTTT. Its translation: CASSLDKEKLFF.

This chain connects TRBV10-1 to TRBJ1-4, with D possibly being TRBD1 (6 bases). Germline V gives CDR1 WNHNN, CDR2 SYGVQD (reference sequence). The V end was cut by 10 bases, the J end by 5 bases, with 14 bases between. The CDR3 is made up of 13 amino acids. CDR3 in amino acids: CAIKPDRNEKLFF. In DNA form, the CDR3 reads TGCGCCATCAAGCCGGACAGAAATGAAAAACTGTTTTTT.

In DNA form, the CDR3 reads TGTGCCACCAGCCGACAAACCGGGACAGGGGTTGAAAAACTGTTTTTT. It specifies CATSRQTGTGVEKLFF. V usage is TRBV15 and J usage is TRBJ1-4; 10 nucleotides line up with TRBD1. The J segment lost 7 bases and the V segment lost 5 bases, leaving 10 bases of the junction unmatched. Per the germline V gene, CDR1 is LNHNV and CDR2 is YYDKDF (reference sequence). The CDR3 length is 16 residues.